This T cell receptor (beta chain) stems from a study of neurological immune-mediated disorders. Study results and caveats: With the multiple sclerosis repertoire cluster, none of the clinical or MRI features showed an association. Across subjects, expanded clones had no CDR3 amino acid sequences in common, pointing to private repertoires in all groups.

V lost 7 bases and J 2 bases, leaving 6 bases between the germline ends. CDR1 and CDR2 (germline): MNHNY, SVGAGI (reference sequence). This CDR3 region has 13 residues. This clonotype was seen ten or more times. Its antigen is unidentified. The team produced cDNA through 5'RACE using 10-nucleotide random UMIs. From 15-18 subjects, over 160 million TCR-beta sequences were obtained in each sequencing run. In TCRdb, the 5' RACE reads were re-called with MiXCR into one record per CDR3 protein. The data contain 50,000 to 75,000 distinct CDR3 sequences, 3.5% to 5% of them seen just once; the ten biggest clones take up around 2.7%.

The sequencing input was PBMCs. This chain links TRBV6-6 with TRBJ2-6; D gene ambiguous. This receptor was obtained from a man over 45 with multiple sclerosis. The CDR3 nucleotides are TGTGCCAGCACCGTGACTGGGGCCAACGTCCTGACTTTC. It yields the protein CASTVTGANVLTF.